The clone carrying this T cell receptor (beta chain) was seen a few times. Germline trimming cut 5 bases from V and 4 bases from J; bases unmatched to any gene: 8. The CDR3 spans 14 residues. Per germline, CDR1 SGHTA and CDR2 FQGNSA. Authors' analysis steps: For nucleated cells, counts were estimated from reference gene primer amplification. The assay was immunoSEQ multiplex PCR, and TCRdb's table has in-frame clones only and misses some. That table gives V, J and clone size, and the DNA gave D and trimming. The profile shows almost 100,000 clones, around nine tenths of them singletons. The data belong to a study of blood T cell repertoires in COVID-19. In the study overall: Researchers got acute and convalescent COVID-19 samples from the United States, Italy and Spain. The analysed material was cDNA or gDNA that came from T cells, B-cell-depleted T cells, or PBMCs.

The sample consisted of peripheral blood. The receptor comes from a man between 50 and 59 years old with acute or convalescent COVID-19. This chain joins TRBV7-2 and TRBJ2-7, with 7 positions matching TRBD1. The CDR3 nucleotides read TGTGCCAGCAGCAGGCCGGGACAGAGATACGAGCAGTACTTC. This gives the protein CASSRPGQRYEQYF.